Each of the 9 T cell receptor beta chains below was sequenced from the same sample in a study of cytomegalovirus exposure and HLA in healthy donors. In the PCR, 60 Vbeta and 13 Jbeta primers were used. Sequenced by immunoSEQ multiplex PCR; TCRdb stores in-frame clones only, minus some. Of around 80,000 clones listed, 78% are singletons. Sequenced: PBMCs. Receptors originate from a man between 18 and 29 years old in good health and CMV-seropositive.

The chain carries TRBV5-1 and TRBJ2-4; 12 bases fit TRBD2. The length of the CDR3 is 17 residues. The germline gives CDR1 SGHRS, CDR2 YFSETQ. The V and J ends lost 1 base and 6 bases, in that order; junction bases with no gene match: 8. CDR3 residues: CASSLSLAGGEANIQYF. DNA of the CDR3: TGCGCCAGCAGCTTGTCCCTAGCGGGAGGGGAGGCAAACATTCAGTACTTC.

In DNA form, the CDR3 reads TGCGCCAGCACCGGCCTCCAGGGTACAGAGACCCAGTACTTC. This sequence encodes CASTGLQGTETQYF. The chain is built from TRBV10-2 and TRBJ2-5; tentatively, D is TRBD1 (5 bases). The V gene lost 7 bases and the J gene lost 4 bases, with 16 bases spanning the gap. Germline V lookup: CDR1 WSHSY, CDR2 SAAADI. The CDR3 is 14 amino acids.

The CDR3 loop reads CSVDKGGEGEQYF. The DNA of the CDR3 is TGCAGCGTTGACAAGGGCGGTGAGGGAGAGCAGTACTTC. This chain connects TRBV29-1 to TRBJ2-7, with TRBD2 as a possible D gene (5 bases). Germline lookup yields CDR1 SQVTM and CDR2 ANQGSEA. CDR3 size: 13 residues. V was clipped by 3 bases and J by 7 bases, with 16 bases between them.

This clone was found a few times. The V call is TRBV7-2, the J call TRBJ2-2; D is perhaps TRBD1 (6 bases). Germline V CDR1 and CDR2: SGHTA, FQGNSA. The ends were cut back, 5 bases at V and 4 bases at J, with 11 bases in the middle. The CDR3 totals 14 residues. As DNA, the CDR3 is TGTGCCAGCAGCCCGGGACATCGCACCGGGGAGCTGTTTTTT. The encoded protein is CASSPGHRTGELFF.

This rearrangement joins TRBV7-6 to TRBJ1-1, with TRBD1 as a possible D gene (6 bases). Germline loops: CDR1 SGHVS, CDR2 FNYEAQ. V lost 5 bases and J 4 bases, leaving 14 bases between the germline ends. The CDR3 contains 14 residues. This chain's CDR3 is CASSLRRGSTEAFF. Written as DNA, the CDR3 is TGTGCCAGCAGCCTCCGTAGGGGGAGCACTGAAGCTTTCTTT. Using reference TRBV7-6 and TRBJ1-1 for the parts outside the CDR3, the full variable domain is GAGVSQSPRYKVTKRGQDVALRCDPISGHVSLYWYRQALGQGPEFLTYFNYEAQQDKSGLPNDRFSAERPEGSISTLTIQRTEQRDSAMYRCASSLRRGSTEAFFGQGTRLTVV.

The chain employs TRBV6-5 and TRBJ1-5, with no clear D. The V gene's germline CDR1 is MNHEY and CDR2 SVGAGI. The CDR3 consists of 13 residues. V lost 4 bases to trimming and J lost 7 bases, with 11 bases between them. The CDR3 spells CASSSGEGQPQHF. The CDR3, as DNA: TGTGCCAGCAGTTCTGGTGAGGGCCAGCCCCAGCATTTT.

This chain uses TRBV4-1 with TRBJ2-3, with D possibly TRBD1 on 5 matching bases. V dropped 1 base and J dropped 0 bases, with 8 bases sitting between them. There are 15 residues in the CDR3. In germline, CDR1 is MGHRA, CDR2 YSYEKL. The CDR3 DNA follows: TGCGCCAGCAGCCAAGTCTGGACAAGCACAGATACGCAGTATTTT. This translates into CASSQVWTSTDTQYF.

V is TRBV7-9 and J is TRBJ1-1; maybe TRBD1 (6 bases). V lost 7 bases and J lost 7, with 16 bases in between. The CDR3 runs to 13 residues. The germline V gene has CDR1 SEHNR and CDR2 FQNEAQ (reference sequence). Written as DNA, the CDR3 is TGTGCCAGCACCTTCGGGGGGCTGAATGAAGCTTTCTTT. It is translated as CASTFGGLNEAFF.

V is TRBV25-1 and J is TRBJ2-5; no reliable D call. The ends were cut back, 2 bases at V and 3 bases at J, with 10 bases in the middle. This CDR3 contains 14 residues. Germline V gene lookup returns CDR1 MGHDK and CDR2 SYGVNS. The CDR3 DNA sequence: TGTGCCAGCAGTGAACCAGAACCGAAAGAGACCCAGTACTTC. It codes for CASSEPEPKETQYF.